This TCR beta chain was identified during a study of blood T cell repertoires in COVID-19. Under the authors' procedure: Scientists estimated how many nucleated cells there were by amplifying reference gene primers. The assay was immunoSEQ multiplex PCR, and TCRdb's table has in-frame clones only and misses some. The DNA was the basis for D and trimming; V, J and clone size are from that table. The table shows 250,000 or so clones, with around 86% occurring only once. Trimming removed 6 bases from V and 4 bases from J, with 15 bases in between. The CDR3 consists of 14 residues. Germline-derived CDR1 and CDR2 are WNHNN and SYGVQD (reference sequence).

This chain uses TRBV10-1 with TRBJ1-2; possible D gene TRBD1, 6 bases. Sequenced: peripheral blood. This receptor was identified in a man aged 35 to 55 with active or convalescent COVID-19. The CDR3 nucleotides read TGCGCCAGCAGCGGGACACCTACCCCCTATGGCTACACCTTC. Residues: CASSGTPTPYGYTF.